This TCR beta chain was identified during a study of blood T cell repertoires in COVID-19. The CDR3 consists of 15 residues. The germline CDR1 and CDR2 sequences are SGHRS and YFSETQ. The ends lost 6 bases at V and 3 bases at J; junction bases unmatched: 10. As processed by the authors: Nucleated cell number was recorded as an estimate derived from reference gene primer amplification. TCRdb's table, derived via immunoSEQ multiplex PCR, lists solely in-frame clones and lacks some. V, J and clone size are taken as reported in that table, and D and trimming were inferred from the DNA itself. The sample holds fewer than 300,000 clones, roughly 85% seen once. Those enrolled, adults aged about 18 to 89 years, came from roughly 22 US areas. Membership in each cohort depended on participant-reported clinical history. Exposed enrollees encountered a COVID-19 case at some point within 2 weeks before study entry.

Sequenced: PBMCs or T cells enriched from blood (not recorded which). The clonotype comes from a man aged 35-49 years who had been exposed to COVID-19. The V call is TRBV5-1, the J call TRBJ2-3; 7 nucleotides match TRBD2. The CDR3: CASTVAGLATDTQYF. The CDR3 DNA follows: TGCGCCAGCACCGTAGCGGGCCTCGCGACAGATACGCAGTATTTT.